The 30 T cell receptor beta chains given below trace back to one sample, sequenced in a study of T cells in Graves' hyperthyroidism and ophthalmopathy. Amplified TCR beta CDR3 regions derived from RNA transcripts. HTBI primers were used for first-round RT-PCR of the TCR CDR3. Each CDR3 protein is one row after TCRdb ran MiXCR on the multiplex PCR reads. The sample holds about 420,000 distinct CDR3 sequences, roughly 15% seen once. Sequenced sample: blood. These receptors originate from a woman in her late teens or twenties with Graves' hyperthyroidism.

This clonotype was seen only a few times. The V call is TRBV7-8, the J call TRBJ2-6; 9 bases align to TRBD1. Germline lookup yields CDR1 SGHVS and CDR2 FQNEAQ. V shed 4 bases and J 2 bases; nucleotides not matched to a gene: 6. This CDR3 region has 17 residues. CDR3 bases: TGTGCCAGCAGCTCGGGACAGGGAATCGCTGGGGCCAACGTCCTGACTTTC. This translates into CASSSGQGIAGANVLTF.

The chain uses TRBV6-5 and TRBJ1-3, with 7 bases that match TRBD1. This CDR3 has 19 amino acids. Germline V gene data show CDR1 as MNHEY and CDR2 as SVGAGI. V trimming: 0 bases; J trimming: 0 bases; junction bases outside the gene matches: 11. The CDR3 DNA is TGTGCCAGCAGTTACTCGCCAATTCAGGGGGGTATCTCTGGAAACACCATATATTTT. Its protein is CASSYSPIQGGISGNTIYF.

This clonotype was seen many times. This chain joins TRBV19 and TRBJ1-1; D not certain. The CDR3 runs to 13 residues. Trimming removed 4 bases at V and 6 bases at J, with 12 bases between. Germline V gene data show CDR1 as LNHDA and CDR2 as SQIVND (reference sequence). Here the CDR3 reads CASSKVVTSEAFF. In nucleotides, the CDR3 is TGTGCCAGTAGTAAAGTGGTCACATCTGAAGCTTTCTTT.

At least ten counts were recorded for this clonotype. This chain joins TRBV3-1 and TRBJ2-1, with a weak D call TRBD2 (6 bases). The germline V gene has CDR1 LGHDT and CDR2 YNNKEL (reference sequence). The CDR3 spans 15 residues. With 5 bases removed from V and 8 bases from J, the gap between germline ends came to 19 bases. The CDR3 DNA is TGTGCCAGCAGCTACAGACTAGTGGGGTGGTATGAGCAGTTCTTC. This translates into CASSYRLVGWYEQFF.

This chain links TRBV20-1 with TRBJ2-5; D not resolved. V lost 1 base, J lost 3 bases, and 12 bases lay in between. The CDR3 spans 14 residues. The V gene's germline CDR1 is DFQATT and CDR2 SNEGSKA (reference sequence). The CDR3 DNA follows: TGCAGTGCTAGAGTCCCGTCAGAAAAAGAGACCCAGTACTTC. Encoded protein: CSARVPSEKETQYF.

The chain has TRBV9 and TRBJ2-3; possibly TRBD1 or TRBD2 for D (5 bases each). Between the trimmed V and J ends, which lost 2 bases and 3 bases, there was a span of 10 bases. CDR3 length equals 14 residues. Germline lookup yields CDR1 SGDLS and CDR2 YYNGEE. Here the CDR3 DNA reads TGTGCCAGCAGCGTGGGACCCCGAACAGATACGCAGTATTTT. It translates to CASSVGPRTDTQYF.

This clonotype turned up a few times. The chain recombines TRBV3-1 with TRBJ2-1; 7 nucleotides line up with TRBD2. V trimming: 2 bases; J trimming: 1 base; junction bases outside the gene matches: 5. Germline-derived CDR1 and CDR2 are LGHDT and YNNKEL (reference sequence). CDR3 size: 16 residues. The CDR3 DNA reads TGTGCCAGCAGCCAACCGGGACTACTTTCCTACAATGAGCAGTTCTTC. Protein product: CASSQPGLLSYNEQFF.

This clonotype was seen only a few times. The gene calls are TRBV13 and TRBJ2-1; a possible D gene is TRBD1 (5 bases). This CDR3 comprises 16 residues. Germline CDR1 PRHDT, CDR2 FYEKMQ (reference sequence). The V and J ends lost 5 bases and 6 bases respectively, with 20 bases between them. CDR3 nucleotide sequence: TGTGCCAGCAGCGCCAGGGAAGCGTCGGCCACCAATGAGCAGTTCTTC. It specifies CASSAREASATNEQFF.

This clonotype was seen at least ten times. The V call is TRBV7-8, the J call TRBJ2-1, with D perhaps being TRBD1 or TRBD2 (5 bases each). The CDR3 has 19 amino acids. The V gene lost 1 base and the J gene lost 1 base, with 20 bases spanning the gap. The germline V gene encodes CDR1 SGHVS and CDR2 FQNEAQ. CDR3 coding DNA: TGTGCCAGCAGCTTAGAAGGGGTCGGGGCACCCTATTCCTACAATGAGCAGTTCTTC. Translating it yields CASSLEGVGAPYSYNEQFF.

This clonotype was seen at least ten times. CDR3: CAWSAEGIHYEQYF. The CDR3 coding sequence is TGTGCCTGGAGTGCCGAAGGGATTCACTACGAGCAGTACTTC. The genes are TRBV30 and TRBJ2-7; D call uncertain. Germline lookup yields CDR1 GTSNPN and CDR2 SVGIG (reference sequence). The ends were cut back, 1 base at V and 3 bases at J, with 13 bases in the middle. CDR3 length: 14 residues.

This clonotype was seen more than once but under ten times. The gene calls are TRBV7-3 and TRBJ2-4; TRBD1 agrees at 9 bases. The CDR3 spans 15 residues. Germline CDR1 is SGHTA and CDR2 is FQGTGA. J lost 7 bases, V lost 0 bases, and 4 bases had no gene match. The CDR3 DNA sequence: TGTGCCAGCAGCTTAACGGGACAGGGCGGGAACATTCAGTACTTC. Amino acids: CASSLTGQGGNIQYF.

This clonotype was found many times. The chain combines TRBV11-1 with TRBJ2-1; 7 bases fit TRBD2. Germline V gene sequence: CDR1 SGHAT, CDR2 FQDESV (reference sequence). The J segment lost 0 bases and the V segment lost 2 bases, leaving 4 bases of the junction unmatched. The CDR3 is 16 amino acids. The chain's CDR3 is CASSLQPGGSYNEQFF. CDR3 coding DNA: TGTGCCAGCAGCTTACAACCGGGAGGCTCCTACAATGAGCAGTTCTTC.

Turning to this clonotype: A much larger clone is a single base away; this may be a read error. This sequence joins TRBV30 and TRBJ2-3; TRBD2 matches at 7 bases. This CDR3 contains 15 residues. Germline-derived CDR1 and CDR2 are GTSNPN and SVGIG (reference sequence). The CDR3 reads CAWCVPRGSTDTQYF. CDR3 nucleotide sequence: TGTGCCTGGTGTGTACCGCGGGGGAGCACAGATACGCAGTATTTT.

This clonotype showed up many times. This chain uses TRBV12-3 or TRBV12-4 with TRBJ2-2; D ambiguous. This CDR3 is 14 amino acids long. V was pared by 4 bases and J by 1 base, with 7 bases between. CDR3: CASSSELNTGELFF. The CDR3 DNA follows: TGTGCCAGCAGTTCGGAATTGAACACCGGGGAGCTGTTTTTT.

The count of this clonotype is one. The gene calls are TRBV7-8 and TRBJ2-7; TRBD2 agrees at 14 bases. CDR3 length: 19 amino acids. Germline trimming cut 0 bases from V and 0 bases from J; bases unmatched to any gene: 7. Germline CDR1 SGHVS, CDR2 FQNEAQ. CDR3 DNA: TGTGCCAGCAGCTTAGCCCCGGGACTAGCGGGAGATGTCTCCTACGAGCAGTACTTC. Its translation: CASSLAPGLAGDVSYEQYF.

The chain carries TRBV5-1 and TRBJ1-4, with TRBD1 as a possible D gene (6 bases). The V gene lost 5 bases and the J gene lost 10 bases, with 18 bases spanning the gap. Germline CDR1 reads SGHRS; CDR2 reads YFSETQ. The CDR3 has 14 residues. CDR3 loop: CASRKDRSLGKLFF. The CDR3 bases are TGCGCCAGCAGGAAAGACAGGAGTTTGGGAAAACTGTTTTTT. Together with reference TRBV5-1 and TRBJ1-4, the CDR3 gives the full variable domain: KAGVTQTPRYLIKTRGQQVTLSCSPISGHRSVSWYQQTPGQGLQFLFEYFSETQRNKGNFPGRFSGRQFSNSRSEMNVSTLELGDSALYLCASRKDRSLGKLFFGSGTQLSVL.

This clonotype was observed many times. The genes are TRBV2 and TRBJ1-5; the D gene is possibly TRBD1 (5 bases). Germline lookup yields CDR1 SNHLY and CDR2 FYNNEI. V was cut by 6 bases and J by 9 bases, with 12 bases left in between. This CDR3 has 12 amino acids. DNA for the CDR3: TGTGCCAGCAGGGGTCAGGGAGGGCCCCAGCATTTT. Amino acids: CASRGQGGPQHF.

This clonotype has only a few counts. The rearrangement uses TRBV19 and TRBJ1-1; D is perhaps TRBD1 (5 bases). The CDR3 is 17 amino acids. CDR1 and CDR2 from the germline V gene are LNHDA and SQIVND (reference sequence). V lost 1 base and J 3 bases, leaving 18 bases between the germline ends. The CDR3 region is CASSIGFGEMGHTEAFF. In DNA form, the CDR3 reads TGTGCCAGTAGTATAGGGTTTGGGGAAATGGGGCACACTGAAGCTTTCTTT.

This clonotype appeared a few times. This chain links TRBV7-9 with TRBJ1-3, with D unresolved. The CDR3 runs to 14 residues. The V end lost 1 base, the J end lost 4 bases, and 8 bases lay between the germline ends. Germline V gene data show CDR1 as SEHNR and CDR2 as FQNEAQ (reference sequence). The chain's CDR3 is CASSLDADGNTIYF. For the CDR3, the DNA is TGTGCCAGCAGCTTAGATGCCGACGGAAACACCATATATTTT. The full variable domain, rest sourced from reference TRBV7-9 and TRBJ1-3, is DTGVSQNPRHKITKRGQNVTFRCDPISEHNRLYWYRQTLGQGPEFLTYFQNEAQLEKSRLLSDRFSAERPKGSFSTLEIQRTEQGDSAMYLCASSLDADGNTIYFGEGSWLTVV.

The chain combines TRBV2 with TRBJ2-4; D call uncertain. CDR1 is SNHLY, CDR2 FYNNEI, per germline. Trimming removed 6 bases at V and 1 base at J, with 16 bases between. This CDR3 contains 16 residues. In DNA form, the CDR3 reads TGTGCCAGCAGGGCCGGGCAGAGTAGCGCCAAAAACATTCAGTACTTC. Residues: CASRAGQSSAKNIQYF.

Worth noting for this clonotype: One junction end disagrees with the germline gene, perhaps due to a read error. J is TRBJ2-1 and V is TRBV7-3; D perhaps matches TRBD2 (5 bases). CDR1 and CDR2 from the germline V gene are SGHTA and FQGTGA. The CDR3 totals 17 residues. CDR3 sequence reads: CASSPTASGGAYDEQFF. The DNA for the CDR3 is TGTGCCAGCAGCCCCACTGCGAGCGGAGGAGCCTACGATGAGCAGTTCTTC.

The chain employs TRBV20-1 and TRBJ1-1; D uncertain. Trimming took off 1 base at V and 3 bases at J, with 9 bases between the two ends. The germline V gene has CDR1 DFQATT and CDR2 SNEGSKA (reference sequence). The CDR3 length is 13 residues. This chain's CDR3 is CSARASRYTEAFF. The CDR3 bases are TGCAGTGCTAGAGCGAGTCGATACACTGAAGCTTTCTTT.

This clonotype was recorded a few times. The chain is built from TRBV6-9 and TRBJ2-7, with 7 bases matching TRBD2. From germline, CDR1 is MNHGY and CDR2 SVAAGI. J gave up 5 bases and V 4 bases, and 14 bases lay outside the gene matches. CDR3 length: 16 amino acids. CDR3 loop: CASSSPRGGSLHEQYF. The DNA of the CDR3 is TGTGCCAGCAGTTCCCCCCGGGGCGGGAGCCTCCACGAGCAGTACTTC.

This clonotype occurred many times. V and J are TRBV11-2 and TRBJ2-1; no clear D gene. The CDR3 contains 13 residues. V was pared by 0 bases and J by 9 bases, with 9 bases between. The germline V gene encodes CDR1 SGHAT and CDR2 FQNNGV. Written as DNA, the CDR3 is TGTGCCAGCAGCTTAGATCTACAGACTGAGCAGTTCTTC. This encodes CASSLDLQTEQFF.

On this clonotype itself: A read error is possible here, since a much larger clone lies one base away. This chain uses TRBV29-1 with TRBJ2-7, with D possibly matching TRBD1 (7 bases). This CDR3 has 13 amino acids. Trimming removed 7 bases from V and 5 bases from J, with 18 bases in between. Germline V gene sequence: CDR1 SQVTM, CDR2 ANQGSEA. The CDR3 loop is CSGLRQGGHEQYF. The CDR3 nucleotides are TGCAGCGGGCTGAGGCAGGGGGGCCACGAGCAGTACTTC.

The CDR3 spells CASSVRPGGGDEQFF. CDR3 sequence (DNA): TGTGCCAGCAGCGTAAGGCCGGGAGGAGGGGATGAGCAGTTCTTC. J is TRBJ2-1 and V is TRBV9, with 7 bases identical to TRBD2. Germline CDR1 SGDLS, CDR2 YYNGEE. The length of the CDR3 is 15 residues. The junction had 9 bases not matched to a gene; V was cut back by 1 base and J by 8 bases.

The chain links TRBV3-1 to TRBJ1-1; D uncertain. Trimming removed 0 bases at V and 0 bases at J, with 8 bases between. CDR1 is LGHDT and CDR2 is YNNKEL in the germline V gene (reference sequence). This CDR3 is 15 amino acids long. CDR3 in amino acids: CASSQDEGVNTEAFF. CDR3 sequence (DNA): TGTGCCAGCAGCCAAGATGAGGGCGTGAACACTGAAGCTTTCTTT.

The chain couples TRBV12-3 or TRBV12-4 to TRBJ1-5, with TRBD1 identical over 8 bases. This CDR3 has 17 amino acids. V shed 4 bases and J 0 bases; nucleotides not matched to a gene: 8. The CDR3, as DNA: TGTGCCAGCAGTTCAGGGGGCGCGACATATAGCAATCAGCCCCAGCATTTT. It yields the protein CASSSGGATYSNQPQHF.

This clonotype was detected a few times. CDR3 protein: CASSLPKNTGELFF. The DNA of the CDR3 is TGTGCCAGCAGCCTGCCTAAGAACACCGGGGAGCTGTTTTTT. This sequence joins TRBV11-2 and TRBJ2-2, with D unresolved. V was cut by 5 bases and J by 1 base, with 8 bases left in between. CDR1 SGHAT and CDR2 FQNNGV come from the germline V gene. The CDR3 sequence is 14 residues long.

This clonotype showed up many times. This chain connects TRBV6-2 or TRBV6-3 to TRBJ1-5; TRBD1 matches at 9 bases. In germline, CDR1 is MNHEY, CDR2 SVGEGT. After removal of 0 bases from V and 7 bases from J, the junction contained 4 bases not matched to a gene. The CDR3 has 15 residues. In DNA, the CDR3 is TGTGCCAGCAGTTACTCAACAGGGGGCGGCCAGCCCCAGCATTTT. Its translation is CASSYSTGGGQPQHF.